This TCR beta chain is drawn from a study of T cells in Graves' hyperthyroidism and ophthalmopathy (dated by TCRdb to about 2019). Turning to the overall study: Peripheral blood samples were taken at initial diagnosis, before any treatment was given. A discovery cohort of 95 to 100 patients, approximately 45 with Graves' ophthalmopathy and roughly 59 with stable Graves' hyperthyroidism, was used to find distinguishing TCR V-J signatures. An independent validation cohort of under 20 hyperthyroidism patients and approximately 15 patients who later progressed to ophthalmopathy tested prospective prediction of ophthalmopathy. The 85 to 100 discovery patients were randomly split 7:3 into training and test sets. The study also compared thyroid tissue and blood T-cell repertoires from a handful of Graves' hyperthyroidism patients. Once sampling was done, hyperthyroidism patients were given methimazole at a starting dose of 30 mg daily, whereas ophthalmopathy patients were given high-dose intravenous methylprednisolone. The paper describes TCR Vbeta CDR3 sequencing of 135 peripheral blood samples, made up of some 42 ophthalmopathy patients, some 80 hyperthyroidism patients and 17 progressor patients. Here is what the overall study found, with its caveats: Sample size was not statistically predetermined, and investigators were not blinded to group allocation. In cross-validation, a model built on a 13 V-J signature told ophthalmopathy apart from stable hyperthyroidism with under 90% sensitivity and approximately 84% specificity, and in testing the same model reached 80%/75%. During validation, the model predicted progression to ophthalmopathy a median of around 7 months ahead of onset, with roughly 65% sensitivity and more than 72% specificity. Most expanded thyroid clonotypes (frequency above 0.001) were also detected in blood, a finding suggesting that blood repertoires may reflect thyroid immune responses.

Its CDR3 holds 14 amino acids, cysteine through phenylalanine. Only the CDR3 region is kept as DNA, spanning 42 bases read in frame from base 1. Per the germline V gene, MDHEN is the CDR1 and SYDVKM is the CDR2. V was cut back by 3 bases and J by 5 bases, leaving a gap of 13 bases between them. TCR beta CDR3 regions were amplified from RNA transcripts. The first round of RT-PCR for the TCR CDR3 was performed with the HTBI primer set and the Qiagen OneStep RT-PCR kit. A second multiplex PCR round built the libraries, followed by size selection and purification. Paired-end sequencing of the libraries was performed with 100 bp reads on an Illumina HiSeq2000. Turning to the authors' computational methods: SOAPnuke was used to process the raw data, throwing out any read that contained adapters or uncalled bases, had a mean Phred below 15, or lacked an exact constant-primer or identifier match. High-quality paired reads were merged using COPE v1.2.5, and each unique nucleotide sequence was defined as a clonotype. MiTCR v1.1 was used to align the clonotypes against IMGT TRBV, TRBD and TRBJ reference segments. The analysis was restricted to V-J combinations with a frequency above 0.0001, which together covered just over 99% of the repertoires. The TCS score was defined as F50 (clonal expansion) divided by E x V (chaos), with BLOSUM62-based TCRdist calculated between CDR3 peptides within each V-J. Welch's t-statistics and random forest reduced around 510 V-J features to around 14, which were used in a naive Bayes classifier (R e1071). TCRdb itself trimmed the public reads at Q25 with fastp, ran MiXCR and retained productive beta chains. Duplicate CDR3 protein sequences are folded into a single record with the most common DNA and genes. The V and J calls and clone size are TCRdb's, not the authors'. Within this sample are approximately 320,000 distinct CDR3 sequences, with around a sixth of them counted one time only. 33% of the sample comes from the top ten.

Graves' hyperthyroidism was defined as stable when no progression to ophthalmopathy occurred over 18 months of follow-up. Hyperthyroidism patients were newly diagnosed, had a disease duration of under 2 months, and were aged 18 to 65 years. Exclusion was applied to patients with uncontrolled infections, other autoimmune diseases, pregnancy or lactation. Diagnoses were established on the basis of clinical symptoms, serum thyroxine and TRAb, thyroid ultrasound, and orbital computed tomography. PBMCs were separated from around 9.1 ml of fresh peripheral blood using Ficoll-Paque density gradient centrifugation. Total RNA was extracted using Trizol reagent, and RNA quality was assessed on an Agilent 2100 Bioanalyzer. This clonotype was found many times. Its antigen is currently not known. Base qualities are missing; no much larger clone stands one base away.

Here the chain combines TRBV28 and TRBJ2-5, and TRBD2 may be the D gene, going by 5 matching bases. The sequencing sample was made of blood. The clonotype comes from a man aged 25 to 40 with Graves' hyperthyroidism. CDR3 reads: CASSLWTAGETQYF. The DNA reads as follows: TGTGCCAGCAGTTTGTGGACTGCCGGGGAGACCCAGTACTTC.